The next 4 T cell receptor beta chains were all read from a single sample in a study of blood T cell repertoires in COVID-19. Assay used: immunoSEQ multiplex PCR; TCRdb lists only in-frame clones, some missing. The data show 300,000 to 450,000 clones, approximately 87% seen once. Sequences were obtained from peripheral blood. These receptors came from a woman aged 55-69 years with COVID-19, enrolled during active disease.

CDR3 sequence: CAWSIDSSYEQYF. The CDR3 nucleotides read TGTGCCTGGAGTATTGACAGCTCCTACGAGCAGTACTTC. The chain is built from TRBV30 and TRBJ2-7; perhaps TRBD1 as D (5 bases). Germline assignment: CDR1 GTSNPN and CDR2 SVGIG (reference sequence). Trimming cost V 2 bases and J 0 bases, with 8 bases left between them. CDR3 length equals 13 residues. The variable domain in full, with the rest retrieved from reference TRBV30 and TRBJ2-7, is SQTIHQWPATLVQPVGSPLSLECTVEGTSNPNLYWYRQAAGRGLQLLFYSVGIGQISSEVPQNLSASRPQDRQFILSSKKLLLSDSGFYLCAWSIDSSYEQYFGPGTRLTVT.

V is TRBV7-2 and J is TRBJ2-2; 8 positions agree with TRBD2. CDR3 size: 16 residues. V lost 2 bases to trimming and J lost 7 bases; unmatched junction nucleotides: 9. Per germline, CDR1 SGHTA and CDR2 FQGNSA. This chain's CDR3 is CASSLNPGGPGGELFF. CDR3 DNA: TGTGCCAGCAGCTTAAACCCGGGGGGGCCCGGCGGGGAGCTGTTTTTT.

The rearrangement links TRBV3-1 (or the pseudogene TRBV3-2) to TRBJ1-2, with 8 bases aligning to TRBD1. The CDR3 runs to 14 residues. Germline CDR1 LGHDT, CDR2 YNNKEL (reference sequence). The V segment lost 6 bases and the J segment 0 bases; nucleotides outside the gene matches: 3. The CDR3, as DNA: TGTGCCAGCAGGCGGACAGGGTCTAACTATGGCTACACCTTC. It is translated as CASRRTGSNYGYTF.

The chain has TRBV9 and TRBJ1-1; D remains ambiguous. The CDR3 covers 15 residues. Germline-derived CDR1 and CDR2 are SGDLS and YYNGEE. V lost 4 bases and J lost 5, with 18 bases in between. The CDR3 spells CASSRRLGSGTEAFF. The CDR3, as DNA: TGTGCCAGCAGCCGTAGGTTGGGAAGCGGGACTGAAGCTTTCTTT.